This paragraph reports one T cell receptor (beta chain). The sample is drawn from a study of blood T cell repertoires in COVID-19. About the study: Sample material is recorded as cDNA or gDNA derived from T cells, B-cell-depleted T cells, or PBMCs.

Per germline, CDR1 MNHEY and CDR2 SMNVEV (reference sequence). The germline V and J ends were trimmed by 6 bases and 7 bases, with 19 bases remaining between them. The CDR3 is made up of 15 amino acids. Only in-frame clones appear in the TCRdb table, and some are missing; sequencing was by immunoSEQ multiplex PCR. The sample lists about 260,000 clones, over 80% occurring once. This chain uses TRBV27 with TRBJ1-5, with D hard to call. The TCR originated in a middle-aged woman with acute or convalescent COVID-19. Sequencing was performed on peripheral blood. In DNA form, the CDR3 reads TGTGCCAGCAGCCAACTTTCGGAGTCTGCCCAGCCCCAGCATTTT. Its protein product is CASSQLSESAQPQHF.